This TCR beta chain is from a study of shared clonotypes between healthy human individuals. Among the donors, all were Caucasian adults who lived in Nashville, Tennessee. TCRdb's copy holds only in-frame clones and misses some; the assay was immunoSEQ multiplex PCR. The sample includes 2 million to 3 million clones, approximately 93% seen only once; the top ten take around 0.4%. This clone was picked up one time. Germline V gives CDR1 SGHTA, CDR2 FQGTGA. The J segment lost 5 bases and the V segment lost 8 bases, leaving 7 bases of the junction unmatched. The length of the CDR3 is 13 residues. Material for sequencing was naive CD4+ T cells from PBMCs. The subset was: CD45RA+ positively selected. The receptor was derived from a man between 18 and 29 years old in good health. Some clones in this sample may be carry-over from other donors' samples. The rearrangement uses TRBV7-3 and TRBJ2-5; the match to TRBD1 covers 8 bases. The CDR3 DNA sequence: TGTGCCAGCTCGCAGGGGGCGAGGGAGACCCAGTACTTC. Its translation: CASSQGARETQYF.